This is a list of T cell receptor beta chains from one sample in a study of spatial heterogeneity in lung cancer. TCRdb re-called the 5' RACE reads with MiXCR, one entry per CDR3 protein. The sample gives roughly 18,000 distinct CDR3 sequences, roughly 7.3% of which show up once; approximately 22% is in the top ten. The sample was lung tumor tissue, taken at surgery. These receptor sequences come from a female donor with early-stage non-small cell lung cancer. Each CDR3 is given with its conserved first and last residue. The D gene is left open where the match is weak. The listing skips clone size in some rows; elsewhere it reads once, few, many or a size class.

clone size	V gene	D gene	J gene	CDR3 DNA	CDR3 protein
NA	TRBV2	TRBD2	TRBJ2-1	TGTGCCAGCAGGGCCGGGACTAGCGGGGGATACAATGAGCAGTTCTTC	CASRAGTSGGYNEQFF
many	TRBV20-1	TRBD2	TRBJ2-7	TGCAGTGCTAGAGGCCTAGCGGGGGGCTCCTACGAGCAGTACTTC	CSARGLAGGSYEQYF
many	TRBV5-1	TRBD1	TRBJ1-1	TGCGCCAGCAGCCCAGGGGGCTCGAACACTGAAGCTTTCTTT	CASSPGGSNTEAFF
medium-sized	TRBV27	TRBD1	TRBJ2-1	TGTGCCAGCAGTTTACGGGACAGATCCTACAATGAGCAGTTCTTC	CASSLRDRSYNEQFF
NA	TRBV5-1	NA	TRBJ2-5	TGCGCCAGCAGCTTGGGCACTATCTCTCAAGAGACCCAGTACTTC	CASSLGTISQETQYF
few	TRBV18	NA	TRBJ2-7	TGTGCCAGCTCACCAAGGCAGGGAGACGAGCAGTACTTC	CASSPRQGDEQYF
many	TRBV11-2	NA	TRBJ1-4	TGTGCCAGCAGCTTAGTCGAGGGAAATGAAAAACTGTTTTTT	CASSLVEGNEKLFF
many	TRBV12-3/TRBV12-4	TRBD2	TRBJ2-7	TGTGCCAGCAGGGACCGGAAGCGGGAACACGAGCAGTACTTC	CASRDRKREHEQYF
medium-sized	TRBV12-3/TRBV12-4	NA	TRBJ1-2	TGTGCCAGCAGCCCCATGGGGGGGGCGGGCGGCTACACCTTC	CASSPMGGAGGYTF
many	TRBV5-1	NA	TRBJ2-7	TGCGCCAGCAGCATCGCAGGGGCGCGGTACGAGCAGTACTTC	CASSIAGARYEQYF
many	TRBV6-5	TRBD1	TRBJ2-7	TGTGCCAGCAGTTACGCCGGGACAGGGTGGGCTAACGAGCAGTACTTC	CASSYAGTGWANEQYF
medium-sized	TRBV28	NA	TRBJ2-7	TGTGCCAGCAGCTGGGTCATTCCTACCTTAAGTCGGCAGTACTTC	CASSWVIPTLSRQYF
many	TRBV29-1	TRBD1	TRBJ2-1	TGCAGCGCCCGGACAGGGGTCAATGAGCAGTTCTTC	CSARTGVNEQFF
NA	TRBV5-1	NA	TRBJ2-6	TGCGCCAGCACCCTGGACTCCCAGGGGCCCCTCGCTGGGGCCAACGTCCTGACTTTC	CASTLDSQGPLAGANVLTF
few	TRBV7-3	NA	TRBJ2-7	TGTGCCAGCAGCCCGGAACAGGGAATGGGCGAGCAGTACTTC	CASSPEQGMGEQYF
many	TRBV20-1	NA	TRBJ1-2	TGCAGTGCCGCGCCCCCTGGTGGCTACACCTTC	CSAAPPGGYTF
many	TRBV4-1	TRBD2	TRBJ2-3	TGCGCCAGCAGCCTACAGGCTTCGGTCGGGGGGGCTACAGATACGCAGTATTTT	CASSLQASVGGATDTQYF
medium-sized	TRBV6-2/TRBV6-3	NA	TRBJ2-4	TGTGCCAGCACCCCGGACATAGCCGGGAACATTCAGTACTTC	CASTPDIAGNIQYF
many	TRBV7-2	NA	TRBJ1-3	TGTGCCAGCAGCTTAGACGGTAGCGGCACCATATATTTT	CASSLDGSGTIYF
many	TRBV2	NA	TRBJ2-6	TGTGCCAGCAGTCGGGACACATACTCTGGGGCCAACGTCCTGACTTTC	CASSRDTYSGANVLTF
NA	TRBV5-4	TRBD2	TRBJ2-3	TGTGCCGTAACCCCGCGGGCTAGCGGGAGCACAGATACGCAGTATTTT	CAVTPRASGSTDTQYF
medium-sized	TRBV28	NA	TRBJ1-4	TGTGCCAGCAGCCCACAGGGTATTGAAAAACTGTTTTTT	CASSPQGIEKLFF
many	TRBV5-1	NA	TRBJ1-1	TGCGCCAGCAGCTTACGGACATATGACACTGAAGCTTTCTTT	CASSLRTYDTEAFF
many	TRBV10-3	TRBD2	TRBJ2-1	TGTGCCATCAGTGAAGGGACTAGCGGGACGAGCTCCTACAATGAGCAGTTCTTC	CAISEGTSGTSSYNEQFF
many	TRBV9	NA	TRBJ2-2	TGTGCCAGCAGCGTAGTGTTTGGGGAGACCGGGGAGCTGTTTTTT	CASSVVFGETGELFF
NA	TRBV7-9	TRBD1	TRBJ2-3	TGTGCCAGCAGCTTCCAGGGGGCGGATACGCAGTATTTT	CASSFQGADTQYF
many	TRBV7-9	NA	TRBJ1-1	TGTGCCAGCAGCCTGATGGGGAACACTGAAGCTTTCTTT	CASSLMGNTEAFF
NA	TRBV27	NA	TRBJ1-2	TGTGCCAGCAGTTCAGCTGGCGGGCATGGCTACACCTTC	CASSSAGGHGYTF
NA	TRBV6-2/TRBV6-3	NA	TRBJ2-1	TGTGCCAGCAGTTACTTCCCGAGAAGCTCCTACAATGAGCAGTTCTTC	CASSYFPRSSYNEQFF
many	TRBV14	NA	TRBJ1-1	TGTGCCAGCAGCCAAGACAGTGCTGAAGCTTTCTTT	CASSQDSAEAFF
few	TRBV7-3	NA	TRBJ1-2	TGTGCCAGCAGCTCCGCAACGGGGGAACTGGGCGGCTACACCTTC	CASSSATGELGGYTF
many	TRBV12-3/TRBV12-4	NA	TRBJ2-2	TGTGCCAGCACCGATAACAGGAGAGCGGAGCTGTTTTTT	CASTDNRRAELFF
few	TRBV18	NA	TRBJ2-5	TGTGCCAGCTCACCAGGACAAGAGACCCAGTACTTC	CASSPGQETQYF
many	TRBV23-1	TRBD1	TRBJ2-7	TGCGCCAGCAGTCAACAAACCGGGACAGGGGATTACGAGCAGTACTTC	CASSQQTGTGDYEQYF
NA	TRBV20-1	NA	TRBJ1-1	TGCAGTGCTAGAGCTGGGGGGTCGAACACTGAAGCTTTCTTT	CSARAGGSNTEAFF
NA	TRBV20-1	TRBD1	TRBJ1-4	TGCAGTGCTAGAGACAGGGGGAATGAAAAACTGTTTTTT	CSARDRGNEKLFF
many	TRBV28	NA	TRBJ2-5	NA	CASSTLWTREETQYF
many	TRBV3-1	TRBD1	TRBJ1-1	TGTGCCAGCACCAGGAAGGGACAGGGGGGCACTGAAGCTTTCTTT	CASTRKGQGGTEAFF
many	TRBV9	NA	TRBJ1-5	TGTGCCAGTAACGGGGGGGACATGAATCAGCCCCAGCATTTT	CASNGGDMNQPQHF
few	TRBV7-8	NA	TRBJ2-5	TGTGCCAGCAGCCCCGGGACGGGTCAAGAGACCCAGTACTTC	CASSPGTGQETQYF
many	TRBV7-2	TRBD2	TRBJ2-5	TGTGCCAGCAGCTTAGTTCGTCTAGCGGGGAACCTTCAAGGGACCCAGTACTTC	CASSLVRLAGNLQGTQYF
many	TRBV5-1	NA	TRBJ1-1	TGCGCCAGCTTCTCGGCGGAAGGGCCGTTGAACACTGAAGCTTTCTTT	CASFSAEGPLNTEAFF
many	TRBV3-1	NA	TRBJ1-1	TGTGCCAGCAGCCAAGATCAACCAGCTATGAACACTGAAGCTTTCTTT	CASSQDQPAMNTEAFF
many	TRBV5-1	TRBD1	TRBJ1-1	TGCGCCAGCAGGGAGGGGGCCGTCAAGCTCACTGAAGCTTTCTTT	CASREGAVKLTEAFF
many	TRBV9	NA	TRBJ1-5	TGTGCCAGCAGCGTAGGAGAATCGGGCTGGTCCCAGCATTTT	CASSVGESGWSQHF
many	TRBV20-1	NA	TRBJ1-5	TGCAGTGCTATGGGGGCCGGCAATCAGCCCCAGCATTTT	CSAMGAGNQPQHF
many	TRBV4-1	NA	TRBJ1-5	TGCGCCAGCAGCCACGAAGTCCATCAGCCCCAGCATTTT	CASSHEVHQPQHF
NA	TRBV20-1	TRBD1	TRBJ2-7	TGCAGTGCTAGAGGAGACAGGGGGTCCTACGAGCAGTACTTC	CSARGDRGSYEQYF
NA	TRBV5-1	NA	TRBJ2-1	TGCGCCAGCAGCTTGCCGGTAGCGGCCAATGAGCAGTTCTTC	CASSLPVAANEQFF
few	TRBV28	NA	TRBJ2-1	TGTGCCAGCAGCTCCACAGGGGAGGGCGATGAGCAGTTCTTC	CASSSTGEGDEQFF
many	TRBV5-6	TRBD2	TRBJ2-2	TGTGCCAGCAGTCGGCTCACTAGCGGGGGGGCCGACGGGGAGCTGTTTTTT	CASSRLTSGGADGELFF
NA	TRBV5-4	NA	TRBJ1-6	TGTGCCAGCAGCTTGATGTTCGGGGGGAATCTCTATAATTCACCCCTCCACTTT	CASSLMFGGNLYNSPLHF
many	TRBV7-2	NA	TRBJ2-6	TGTGCCAGCAGCCGGGACAACAGTGGGGCCAACGTCCTGACTTTC	CASSRDNSGANVLTF
few	TRBV7-2	NA	TRBJ2-3	TGTGCCAGCAGCTTAGGGGGGGCGGGCACAGATACGCAGTATTTT	CASSLGGAGTDTQYF
NA	TRBV12-3/TRBV12-4	TRBD1	TRBJ1-1	TGTGCCAGCAGTCCGACAGGGGGCGAAGCTTTCTTT	CASSPTGGEAFF
NA	TRBV5-1	TRBD1	TRBJ2-7	TGCGCCAGCAGCCCATGGACAGGGGGAAGTGAGCAGTACTTC	CASSPWTGGSEQYF
few	TRBV19	NA	TRBJ2-1	TGTGCCAGTAGTTTCCAGACAGGAACGGGAAATGAGCAGTTCTTC	CASSFQTGTGNEQFF